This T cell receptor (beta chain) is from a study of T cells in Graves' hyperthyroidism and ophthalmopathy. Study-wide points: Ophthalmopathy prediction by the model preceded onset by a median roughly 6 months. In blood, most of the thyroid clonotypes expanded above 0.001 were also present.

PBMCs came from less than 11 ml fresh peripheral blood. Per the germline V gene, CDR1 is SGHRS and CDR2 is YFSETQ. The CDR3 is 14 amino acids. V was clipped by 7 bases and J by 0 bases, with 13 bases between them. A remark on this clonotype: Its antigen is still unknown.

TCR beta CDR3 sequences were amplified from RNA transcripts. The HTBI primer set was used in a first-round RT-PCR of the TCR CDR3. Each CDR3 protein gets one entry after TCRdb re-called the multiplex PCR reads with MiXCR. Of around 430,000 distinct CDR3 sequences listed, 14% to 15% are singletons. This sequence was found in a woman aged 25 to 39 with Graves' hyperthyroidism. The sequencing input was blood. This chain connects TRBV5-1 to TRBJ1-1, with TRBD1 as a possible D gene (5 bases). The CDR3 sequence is CASYGGDLNTEAFF. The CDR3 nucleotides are TGCGCCAGCTACGGGGGGGATCTGAACACTGAAGCTTTCTTT. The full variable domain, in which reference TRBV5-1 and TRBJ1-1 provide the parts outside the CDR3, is KAGVTQTPRYLIKTRGQQVTLSCSPISGHRSVSWYQQTPGQGLQFLFEYFSETQRNKGNFPGRFSGRQFSNSRSEMNVSTLELGDSALYLCASYGGDLNTEAFFGQGTRLTVV.